Shown below are 25 T cell receptor beta chains from a single sample sequenced in a study of cytomegalovirus exposure and HLA in healthy donors. TCRdb's copy holds only in-frame clones and misses some; the assay was immunoSEQ multiplex PCR. The data hold some 110,000 clones, with about 87% observed a single time. Source material: PBMCs. The receptors derive from a man aged 18 to 35 in good health and CMV-seronegative.

This clone was counted a single time. The chain combines TRBV7-6 with TRBJ2-5; 10 bases agree with TRBD2. Losses at the gene ends were 5 bases for V and 3 bases for J; bases not matched to a gene: 3. Per germline, CDR1 SGHVS and CDR2 FNYEAQ. This CDR3 contains 14 residues. The DNA for the CDR3 is TGTGCCAGCAGCCCGGGACTAGCGAAAGAGACCCAGTACTTC. Its protein is CASSPGLAKETQYF.

The chain couples TRBV6-5 to TRBJ2-7; 9 nucleotides match TRBD1. From germline, CDR1 is MNHEY and CDR2 SVGAGI. With 4 bases clipped from V and 5 bases from J, the junction kept 6 bases outside the gene matches. CDR3 length: 14 residues. In DNA, the CDR3 is TGTGCCAGCAGTTGGACAGGGGTGGGAGACGAGCAGTACTTC. Residues: CASSWTGVGDEQYF.

The chain has TRBV11-2 and TRBJ2-2; 9 nucleotides match TRBD2. This CDR3 region has 18 residues. V shed 1 base and J 5 bases; nucleotides not matched to a gene: 11. CDR1 and CDR2 (germline): SGHAT, FQNNGV. The CDR3 loop is CASSLVVLAGRGTGELFF. The DNA of the CDR3 is TGTGCCAGCAGCTTAGTCGTTCTAGCGGGGCGGGGGACCGGGGAGCTGTTTTTT.

The gene calls are TRBV11-2 and TRBJ1-4; TRBD1 matches at 9 bases. J gave up 6 bases and V 4 bases, and 3 bases lay outside the gene matches. Germline lookup yields CDR1 SGHAT and CDR2 FQNNGV. There are 14 residues in the CDR3. CDR3 nucleotides: TGTGCCAGCAGCTCGCACAGGGGGCATGAAAAACTGTTTTTT. This codes for CASSSHRGHEKLFF.

V is TRBV5-1 and J is TRBJ1-6; D may be TRBD1 (6 bases). Trimming removed 4 bases from V and 9 bases from J, with 17 bases in between. This CDR3 region has 15 residues. CDR1 and CDR2 from the germline V gene are SGHRS and YFSETQ. The CDR3 spells CASSGTTGLVSPLHF. The DNA for the CDR3 is TGCGCCAGCAGCGGCACGACAGGTTTGGTTTCACCCCTCCACTTT.

The chain has TRBV5-1 and TRBJ2-2, with 8 bases that match TRBD2. The CDR3 is 18 residues long. The germline gives CDR1 SGHRS, CDR2 YFSETQ. Trimming at V came to 1 base and at J to 4 bases, leaving 12 bases not matched to a gene. The CDR3 protein is CASSLRAGLEKPTGELFF. The CDR3, as DNA: TGCGCCAGCAGCTTGAGAGCGGGACTAGAAAAACCCACCGGGGAGCTGTTTTTT.

The chain has TRBV28 and TRBJ2-1; TRBD1 matches 8 bases. CDR1 and CDR2 (germline): MDHEN, SYDVKM. Trimming took 5 bases from V and 9 from J; bases not matched to a gene: 12. CDR3 length: 15 amino acids. The CDR3 DNA reads TGTGCCAGCAGTCTGGACAGGGTGTTGCGGGTTGAGCAGTTCTTC. Its translation: CASSLDRVLRVEQFF.

The chain has TRBV14 and TRBJ2-7, with D tentatively TRBD1 (6 bases). Germline values: CDR1 SGHDN, CDR2 FVKESK. The CDR3 extends over 14 amino acids. V was trimmed by 5 bases and J by 3 bases, leaving 14 bases between them. The CDR3 DNA follows: TGTGCCAGCAGCAAATGGGGGCCCGGCTACGAGCAGTACTTC. It translates to CASSKWGPGYEQYF. Based on the CDR3 plus reference TRBV14 and TRBJ2-7, the full variable domain is EAGVTQFPSHSVIEKGQTVTLRCDPISGHDNLYWYRRVMGKEIKFLLHFVKESKQDESGMPNNRFLAERTGGTYSTLKVQPAELEDSGVYFCASSKWGPGYEQYFGPGTRLTVT.

J is TRBJ2-1 and V is TRBV10-3; no firm D call. Germline CDR1 ENHRY, CDR2 SYGVKD. The CDR3 has 16 residues. V was cut by 0 bases and J by 1 base, with 10 bases left in between. The CDR3 nucleotides are TGTGCCATCAGTGAGTCGTCTGGCGGATCCTACAATGAGCAGTTCTTC. It codes for CAISESSGGSYNEQFF.

The rearrangement links TRBV4-1 to TRBJ2-5, with 7 bases fitting TRBD2. The CDR3 contains 16 residues. CDR1 is MGHRA and CDR2 is YSYEKL in the germline V gene. The V gene end was trimmed by 1 base and the J gene end by 5 bases; junction bases not matched to a gene: 10. The CDR3 loop is CASSQGWGGSKETQYF. The CDR3, as DNA: TGCGCCAGCAGCCAAGGTTGGGGGGGGTCTAAGGAGACCCAGTACTTC.

V usage is TRBV13 and J usage is TRBJ2-5; D possibly corresponds to TRBD2 (6 bases). Per germline, CDR1 PRHDT and CDR2 FYEKMQ (reference sequence). The CDR3 is 13 residues long. The V end was cut by 3 bases, the J end by 5 bases, with 10 bases between. The CDR3 DNA follows: TGTGCCAGCAGCTTGCCCGGAGGGGAGACCCAGTACTTC. This sequence encodes CASSLPGGETQYF. The whole variable domain, filled in from reference TRBV13 and TRBJ2-5, reads AAGVIQSPRHLIKEKRETATLKCYPIPRHDTVYWYQQGPGQDPQFLISFYEKMQSDKGSIPDRFSAQQFSDYHSELNMSSLELGDSALYFCASSLPGGETQYFGPGTRLLVL.

V is TRBV28 and J is TRBJ2-7, with TRBD2 identical over 7 bases. The trim removed 2 bases at V and 1 base at J, leaving 2 bases unmatched. Germline V gives CDR1 MDHEN, CDR2 SYDVKM. This CDR3 contains 14 residues. The CDR3 sequence is CASSLIGGSYEQYF. CDR3 in DNA: TGTGCCAGCAGTTTAATCGGGGGGTCCTACGAGCAGTACTTC.

The V call is TRBV27, the J call TRBJ2-1; 14 bases agree with TRBD2. The CDR3 length is 16 residues. After removal of 5 bases from V and 7 bases from J, the junction contained 7 bases not matched to a gene. Germline V gene sequence: CDR1 MNHEY, CDR2 SMNVEV (reference sequence). The CDR3 sequence: CASSKGLAGVNNEQFF. The CDR3 nucleotides read TGTGCCAGCAGTAAGGGACTAGCGGGAGTTAATAATGAGCAGTTCTTC.

This chain joins TRBV19 and TRBJ2-3; D is unresolved. The V gene's germline CDR1 is LNHDA and CDR2 SQIVND (reference sequence). There are 14 residues in the CDR3. V was clipped by 10 bases and J by 0 bases, with 14 bases between them. The CDR3 coding sequence is TGTGCCACTACAGACGAATATAGCACAGATACGCAGTATTTT. Its protein is CATTDEYSTDTQYF.

The V call is TRBV7-2, the J call TRBJ2-7; TRBD1 aligns across 10 bases. The junction had 10 bases not matched to a gene; V was cut back by 6 bases and J by 2 bases. There are 16 residues in the CDR3. CDR1 SGHTA and CDR2 FQGNSA come from the germline V gene. The CDR3 DNA sequence: TGTGCCAGCAGGCTACGTCCGGGACAGGGGCCCTACGAGCAGTACTTC. Protein: CASRLRPGQGPYEQYF.

This chain links TRBV28 with TRBJ2-3; D is unresolved. V was clipped by 5 bases and J by 11 bases, with 14 bases between them. This CDR3 is 12 amino acids long. Germline V gives CDR1 MDHEN, CDR2 SYDVKM. CDR3 sequence (DNA): TGTGCCAGCAGTAATCAGATACGTGTGCAGTATTTT. As protein: CASSNQIRVQYF.

A note on this clone: This CDR3 is also generated by other DNA sequences in the sample. CDR3 bases: TGCGCCAGCAGCTTGGACAGGCCTTCAGGAAACACCATATATTTT. It specifies CASSLDRPSGNTIYF. The gene calls are TRBV5-1 and TRBJ1-3, with TRBD1 as a possible D gene (5 bases). Deletions cut 0 bases from V and 4 bases from J, with 11 bases between. Germline V CDR1 and CDR2: SGHRS, YFSETQ. This CDR3 comprises 15 residues.

The chain combines TRBV28 with TRBJ1-5, with D hard to call. The V and J ends lost 3 bases and 6 bases respectively, with 12 bases between them. Germline lookup yields CDR1 MDHEN and CDR2 SYDVKM. The CDR3 runs 14 residues. For the CDR3, the DNA is TGTGCCAGCAGTTTCCCCCAGGATCGTCAGCCCCAGCATTTT. Translated: CASSFPQDRQPQHF.

J is TRBJ2-7 and V is TRBV5-1; TRBD2 matches 7 bases. CDR1 and CDR2 from the germline V gene are SGHRS and YFSETQ. After removal of 2 bases from V and 2 bases from J, the junction contained 7 bases not matched to a gene. The CDR3 is 15 amino acids. This chain's CDR3 is CASSLAGQRTYEQYF. The DNA of the CDR3 is TGCGCCAGCAGCTTAGCGGGGCAGCGCACCTACGAGCAGTACTTC.

The chain recombines TRBV28 with TRBJ2-7; D unclear. Germline CDR1 is MDHEN and CDR2 is SYDVKM. V was shortened by 2 bases and J by 2 bases, with 13 bases between the two germline ends. This CDR3 has 15 amino acids. CDR3 DNA sequence: TGTGCCAGCAGTTTACCCTCCGTCGAGGCCTACGAGCAGTACTTC. Amino acids: CASSLPSVEAYEQYF.

The CDR3 loop reads CASSARMRAGGAVDTQYF. The CDR3 coding sequence is TGTGCCAGCAGTGCCCGAATGAGGGCAGGGGGCGCAGTAGATACGCAGTATTTT. The chain is built from TRBV25-1 and TRBJ2-3, with 8 bases aligning to TRBD1. Trimming took 4 bases from V and 5 from J; bases not matched to a gene: 17. Germline V gene data show CDR1 as MGHDK and CDR2 as SYGVNS. The CDR3 is made up of 18 amino acids.

The chain recombines TRBV6-5 with TRBJ2-7; 8 bases map to TRBD1. J was trimmed by 3 bases and V by 4 bases; bases with no gene match: 8. From germline, CDR1 is MNHEY and CDR2 SVGAGI. The CDR3 is 15 residues long. The CDR3 region has the DNA TGTGCCAGCAGTTCACAAAAAGGACAGGGCTACGAGCAGTACTTC. It is translated as CASSSQKGQGYEQYF.

As for this clone: A clone one base away is much larger, so this may be a read error. This chain joins TRBV5-4 and TRBJ2-7; 7 bases fit TRBD1. V lost 4 bases, J lost 0 bases, and 1 base stayed unmatched. Per germline, CDR1 SGHNT and CDR2 YYREEE (reference sequence). There are 13 residues in the CDR3. DNA of the CDR3: TGTGCCAGCAGCCCAGGGGGCTCCTACGAGCAGTACTTC. Encoded protein: CASSPGGSYEQYF.

The chain recombines TRBV5-1 with TRBJ2-1; possibly TRBD2 for D (6 bases). The CDR3 length is 12 residues. Germline loops: CDR1 SGHRS, CDR2 YFSETQ. V was shortened by 4 bases and J by 13 bases, with 15 bases between the two germline ends. The CDR3 here is CASSPGTSRQFF. In DNA, the CDR3 is TGCGCCAGCAGCCCGGGGACTTCCCGCCAGTTCTTC.

The chain combines TRBV2 with TRBJ2-1; 11 bases align to TRBD2. The CDR3 is 14 residues long. Germline V gives CDR1 SNHLY, CDR2 FYNNEI. V dropped 1 base and J dropped 8; count of bases not matched to a gene: 1. The CDR3 DNA reads as TGTGCCAGCAGTGAAGTACTAGCGGGAGATGAGCAGTTCTTC. Protein sequence: CASSEVLAGDEQFF.